This TCR beta chain was retrieved from a study of siplizumab effects on memory and regulatory T cells (dated by TCRdb to about 2019). About the investigation overall: The study examined how the anti-CD2 antibody siplizumab affects alloreactive T-cell subsets in allogeneic mixed lymphocyte reactions built from human PBMCs. Broader findings and caveats from the paper: The cumulative frequency of alloreactive sequences that could be traced back to unstimulated CD4+ memory T cells was significantly reduced by siplizumab. Roughly 80-95% of proliferating CD4+ or CD8+ clones could not be assigned a naive or memory phenotype. Whether proliferating Tregs from siplizumab cultures were suppressive was not functionally confirmed. Among mappable alloreactive CD4+ clones, the Treg-derived fraction averaged 68.8% with siplizumab versus roughly 30% in control reactions. Because sequences at frequencies below about 10^-5 were poorly captured, only a minor fraction of alloreactive clones could be mapped back to unstimulated subsets. Compared with memory T cells, unstimulated naive T cells appeared more diverse, and naive cells seemed to make a substantial contribution to the alloresponse.

In addition, sequencing in three donor pairs included unstimulated CD8+ effector memory subsets alongside CD4+ naive, CD8+ naive, CD8+ TEMRA and CD4+ memory subsets. TCRbeta CDR3 sequencing was performed on sorted unstimulated T cells and on proliferating T cells recovered from mixed lymphocyte reactions. Fresh whole blood from 9 to 11 HLA-typed healthy donors was used to isolate PBMCs. A remark on this clone: The antigen it binds to is not known. No clone much larger than this one lies a single base away; base qualities are absent.

The library came from the immunoSEQ multiplex PCR assay. Each sample had around 92,000 TCR templates assayed by the deep sequencing platform. Genomic DNA extracted from sorted T cells was the material used for TCRbeta CDR3 sequencing. Processing in the source paper ran as follows. Clonal analysis of TCRbeta CDR3 data was done in the R programming language. Alloreactive CD4+ and CD8+ clones were defined by comparing unstimulated samples with post-reaction CFSE-low samples. Regulatory or non-regulatory origin was assigned to alloreactive CD4+ clones by matching of sequences to sorted unstimulated Treg and non-Treg repertoires. TCRdb retrieved this table from immuneACCESS and kept in-frame rearrangements only. Not all clones are present; in checked studies, unresolved V genes account for under half, and no reason is known for the remainder. V and J calls and clone size are as listed in that table; D and trimming were resolved from the DNA. Here the sample has about 50,000 clones; 95% to 98% occur a single time. The top ten constitute approximately 0.99% of the sample.

Trimming accounts for 4 bases at V and 10 bases at J, while the number of junction bases matched to no gene is 5. CDR1 is given as SGDLS and CDR2 as YYNGEE, both from the germline V gene. The CDR3 goes from the cysteine to the phenylalanine over 12 residues. Of the read, only the CDR3 DNA is kept; its 36 bases are in frame from base 1. Sequenced input: naive CD8+ T cells sorted from blood. According to the study, the label for this sample's cell subset or site signals: unstimulated naive T cells. The chain was built from TRBV9 and TRBJ2-1; the junction holds 7 bases that match TRBD2. The sequence derives from a human donor in good health. The CDR3 has the sequence CASSPGGIEQFF. Here is the DNA: TGTGCCAGCAGCCCCGGGGGGATCGAGCAGTTCTTC.